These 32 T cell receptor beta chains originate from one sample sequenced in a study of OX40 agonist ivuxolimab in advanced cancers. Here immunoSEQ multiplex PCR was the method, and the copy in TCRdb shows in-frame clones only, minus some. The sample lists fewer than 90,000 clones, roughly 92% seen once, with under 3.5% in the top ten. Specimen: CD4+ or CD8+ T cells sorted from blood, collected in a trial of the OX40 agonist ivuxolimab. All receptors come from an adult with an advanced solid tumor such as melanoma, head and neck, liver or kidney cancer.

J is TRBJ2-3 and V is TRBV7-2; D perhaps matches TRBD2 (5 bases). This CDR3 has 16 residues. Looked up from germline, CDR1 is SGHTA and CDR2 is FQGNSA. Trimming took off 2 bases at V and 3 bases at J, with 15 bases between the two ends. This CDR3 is CASSLIRGASTDTQYF. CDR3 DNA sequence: TGTGCCAGCAGCTTAATTCGGGGTGCGAGTACAGATACGCAGTATTTT.

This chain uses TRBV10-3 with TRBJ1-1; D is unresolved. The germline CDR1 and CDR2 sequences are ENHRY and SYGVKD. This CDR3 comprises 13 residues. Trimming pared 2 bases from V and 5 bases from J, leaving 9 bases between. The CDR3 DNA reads TGTGCCATCAGTGAGCAATGGGGAACTGAAGCTTTCTTT. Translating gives CAISEQWGTEAFF.

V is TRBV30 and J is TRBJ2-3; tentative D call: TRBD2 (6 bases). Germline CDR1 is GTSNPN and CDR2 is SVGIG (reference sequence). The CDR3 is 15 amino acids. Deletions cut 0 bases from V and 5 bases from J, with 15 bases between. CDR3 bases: TGTGCCTGGAGTGTTGGAACGGGAGCTGAAGATACGCAGTATTTT. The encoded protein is CAWSVGTGAEDTQYF.

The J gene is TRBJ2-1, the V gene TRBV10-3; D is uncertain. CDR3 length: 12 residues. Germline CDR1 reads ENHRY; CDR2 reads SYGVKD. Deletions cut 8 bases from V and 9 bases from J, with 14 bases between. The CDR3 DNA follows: TGTGCCATCGGCCCCTCCGGACGTGAGCAGTTCTTC. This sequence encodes CAIGPSGREQFF.

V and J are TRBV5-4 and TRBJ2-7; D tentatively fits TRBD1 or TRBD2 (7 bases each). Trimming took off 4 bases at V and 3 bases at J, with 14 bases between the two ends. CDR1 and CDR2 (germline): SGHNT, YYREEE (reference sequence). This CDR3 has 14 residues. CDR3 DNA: TGTGCCAGCAGCCCCAGGGGGGGAGTCTACGAGCAGTACTTC. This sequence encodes CASSPRGGVYEQYF.

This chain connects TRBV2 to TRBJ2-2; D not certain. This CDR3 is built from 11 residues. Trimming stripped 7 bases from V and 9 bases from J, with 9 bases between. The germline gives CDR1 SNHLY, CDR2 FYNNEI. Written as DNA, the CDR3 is TGTGCCAGCACGGCGGAAAGGGAGCTGTTTTTT. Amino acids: CASTAERELFF.

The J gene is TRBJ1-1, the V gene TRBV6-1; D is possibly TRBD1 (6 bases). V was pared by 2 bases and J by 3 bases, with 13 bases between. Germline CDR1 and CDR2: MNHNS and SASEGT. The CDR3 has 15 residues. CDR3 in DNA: TGTGCCAGCAGTGAAACGGGGGGGGCAGACACTGAAGCTTTCTTT. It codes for CASSETGGADTEAFF.

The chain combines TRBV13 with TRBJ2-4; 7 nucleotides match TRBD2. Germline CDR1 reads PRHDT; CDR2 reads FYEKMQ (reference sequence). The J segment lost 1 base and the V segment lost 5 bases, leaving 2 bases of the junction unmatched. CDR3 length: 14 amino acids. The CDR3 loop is CASSRGSAKNIQYF. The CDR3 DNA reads TGTGCCAGCAGCCGCGGGAGTGCCAAAAACATTCAGTACTTC.

Written as DNA, the CDR3 is TGTGCCAGCAGTTTGGGGACAGGGCCCGGAGAGACCCAGTACTTC. Translation: CASSLGTGPGETQYF. The chain is built from TRBV28 and TRBJ2-5; the match to TRBD1 covers 9 bases. The CDR3 runs to 15 residues. Losses at the gene ends were 3 bases for V and 4 bases for J; bases not matched to a gene: 6. Germline V lookup: CDR1 MDHEN, CDR2 SYDVKM.

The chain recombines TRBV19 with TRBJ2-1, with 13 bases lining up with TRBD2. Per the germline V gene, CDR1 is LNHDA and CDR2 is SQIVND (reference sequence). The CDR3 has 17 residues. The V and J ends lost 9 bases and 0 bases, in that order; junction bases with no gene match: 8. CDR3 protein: CASRTSGRRSSYNEQFF. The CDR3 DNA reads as TGTGCCAGCCGGACTAGCGGGAGAAGGAGCTCCTACAATGAGCAGTTCTTC.

The CDR3 loop is CSVEGAQDRGTDTQYF. CDR3 in DNA: TGCAGCGTTGAAGGGGCTCAGGATCGGGGCACAGATACGCAGTATTTT. The chain couples TRBV29-1 to TRBJ2-3; D unresolved. Germline V gives CDR1 SQVTM, CDR2 ANQGSEA. Trimming shortened V by 1 base and J by 1 base, and 15 bases separated the two germline ends. The length of the CDR3 is 16 residues.

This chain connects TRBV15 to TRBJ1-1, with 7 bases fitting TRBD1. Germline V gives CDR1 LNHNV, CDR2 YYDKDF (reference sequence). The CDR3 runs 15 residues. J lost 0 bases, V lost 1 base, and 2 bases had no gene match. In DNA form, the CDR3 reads TGTGCCACCAGCAGAGGGGACAGATTGAACACTGAAGCTTTCTTT. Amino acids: CATSRGDRLNTEAFF.

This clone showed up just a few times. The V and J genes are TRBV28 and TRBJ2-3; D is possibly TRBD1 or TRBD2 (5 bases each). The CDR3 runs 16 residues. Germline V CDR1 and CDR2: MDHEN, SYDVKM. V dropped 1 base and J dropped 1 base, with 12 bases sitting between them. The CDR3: CASSLLVGVGTDTQYF. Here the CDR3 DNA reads TGTGCCAGCAGTTTATTGGTGGGGGTGGGCACAGATACGCAGTATTTT.

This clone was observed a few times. CDR3 loop: CASSPRVGRQETQYF. The CDR3 nucleotides read TGTGCCAGCAGCCCCCGGGTGGGGCGACAAGAGACCCAGTACTTC. The V gene is TRBV6-5, the J gene TRBJ2-5; TRBD1 might be the D (5 bases). CDR3 length: 15 residues. Trimming pared 6 bases from V and 2 bases from J, leaving 16 bases between. In germline, CDR1 is MNHEY, CDR2 SVGAGI.

The CDR3 DNA is TGCGCCAGCAGCTTGGTAAGCGGGAGCCTCAATGAGCAGTTCTTC. This gives the protein CASSLVSGSLNEQFF. This rearrangement joins TRBV5-1 to TRBJ2-1, with TRBD2 identical over 8 bases. This CDR3 comprises 15 residues. CDR1 and CDR2 from the germline V gene are SGHRS and YFSETQ. J was trimmed by 6 bases and V by 0 bases; bases with no gene match: 5.

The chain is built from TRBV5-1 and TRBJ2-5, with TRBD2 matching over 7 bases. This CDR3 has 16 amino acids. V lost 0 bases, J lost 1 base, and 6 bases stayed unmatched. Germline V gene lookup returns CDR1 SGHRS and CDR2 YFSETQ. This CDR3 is CASSLELRGTQETQYF. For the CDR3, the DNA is TGCGCCAGCAGCTTGGAGCTGCGGGGGACCCAAGAGACCCAGTACTTC.

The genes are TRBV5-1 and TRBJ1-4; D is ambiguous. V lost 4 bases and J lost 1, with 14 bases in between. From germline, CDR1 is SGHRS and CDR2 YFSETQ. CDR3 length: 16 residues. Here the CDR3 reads CASSPPSGVTNEKLFF. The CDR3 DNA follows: TGCGCCAGCAGCCCCCCCAGCGGTGTAACTAATGAAAAACTGTTTTTT.

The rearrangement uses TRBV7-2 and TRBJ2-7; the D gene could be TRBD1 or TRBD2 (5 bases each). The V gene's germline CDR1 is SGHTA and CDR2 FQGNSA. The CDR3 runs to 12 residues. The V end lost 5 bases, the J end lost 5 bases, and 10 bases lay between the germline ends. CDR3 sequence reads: CASSQGAHEQYF. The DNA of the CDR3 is TGTGCCAGCAGCCAGGGAGCGCACGAGCAGTACTTC.

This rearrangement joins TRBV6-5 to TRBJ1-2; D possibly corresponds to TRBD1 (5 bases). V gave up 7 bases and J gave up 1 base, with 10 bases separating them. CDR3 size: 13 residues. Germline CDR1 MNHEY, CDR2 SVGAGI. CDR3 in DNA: TGTGCCAGCATCCGTGGGGGTAACTATGGCTACACCTTC. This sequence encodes CASIRGGNYGYTF.

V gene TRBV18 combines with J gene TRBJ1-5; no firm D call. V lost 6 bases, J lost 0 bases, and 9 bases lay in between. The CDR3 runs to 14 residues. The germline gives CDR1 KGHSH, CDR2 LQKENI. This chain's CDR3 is CASSELDSNQPQHF. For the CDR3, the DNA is TGTGCCAGCTCCGAATTGGATAGCAATCAGCCCCAGCATTTT.

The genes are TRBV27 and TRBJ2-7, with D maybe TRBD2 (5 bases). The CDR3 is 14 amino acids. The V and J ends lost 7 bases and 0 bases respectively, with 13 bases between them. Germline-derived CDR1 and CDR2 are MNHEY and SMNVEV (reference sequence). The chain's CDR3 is CASKTGTGSYEQYF. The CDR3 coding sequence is TGTGCCAGCAAGACGGGAACCGGCTCCTACGAGCAGTACTTC.

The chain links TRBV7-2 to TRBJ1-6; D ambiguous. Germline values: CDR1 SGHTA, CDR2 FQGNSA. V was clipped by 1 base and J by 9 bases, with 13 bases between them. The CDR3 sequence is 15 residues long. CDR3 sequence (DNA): TGTGCCAGCAGCTTAGAAGATTCACGGGCTTCACCCCTCCACTTT. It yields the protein CASSLEDSRASPLHF.

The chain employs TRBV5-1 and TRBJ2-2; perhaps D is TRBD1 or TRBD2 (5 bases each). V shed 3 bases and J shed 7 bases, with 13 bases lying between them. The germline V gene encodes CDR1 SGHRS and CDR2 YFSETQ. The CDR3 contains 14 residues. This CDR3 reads CASSSGSGGGELFF. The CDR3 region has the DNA TGCGCCAGCAGCTCCGGGTCTGGGGGCGGGGAGCTGTTTTTT.

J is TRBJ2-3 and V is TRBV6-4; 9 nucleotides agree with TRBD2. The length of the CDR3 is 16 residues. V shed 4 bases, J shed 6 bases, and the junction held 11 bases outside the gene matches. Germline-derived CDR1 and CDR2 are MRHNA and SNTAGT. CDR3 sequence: CASSAASGAQVDTQYF. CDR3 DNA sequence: TGTGCCAGCAGTGCCGCTAGCGGGGCCCAGGTTGATACGCAGTATTTT.

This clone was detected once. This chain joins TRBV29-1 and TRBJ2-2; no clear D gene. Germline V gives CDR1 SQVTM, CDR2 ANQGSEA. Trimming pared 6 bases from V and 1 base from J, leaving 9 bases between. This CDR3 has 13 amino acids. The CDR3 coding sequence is TGCAGCGTCACTCGGCGGAACACCGGGGAGCTGTTTTTT. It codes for CSVTRRNTGELFF.

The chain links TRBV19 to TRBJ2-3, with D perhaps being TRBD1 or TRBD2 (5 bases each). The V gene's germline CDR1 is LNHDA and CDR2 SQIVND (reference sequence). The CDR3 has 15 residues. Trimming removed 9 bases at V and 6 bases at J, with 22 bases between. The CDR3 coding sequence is TGTGCCAGCGGGGACCAGGGAAATTTGGTGGATACGCAGTATTTT. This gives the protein CASGDQGNLVDTQYF.

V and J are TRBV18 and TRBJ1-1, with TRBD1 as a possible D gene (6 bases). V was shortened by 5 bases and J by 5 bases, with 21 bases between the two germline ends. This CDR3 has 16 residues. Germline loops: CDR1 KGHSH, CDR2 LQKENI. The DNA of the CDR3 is TGTGCCAGCTCAGGGGGGGCACCAGGGGTAGGGACTGAAGCTTTCTTT. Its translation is CASSGGAPGVGTEAFF.

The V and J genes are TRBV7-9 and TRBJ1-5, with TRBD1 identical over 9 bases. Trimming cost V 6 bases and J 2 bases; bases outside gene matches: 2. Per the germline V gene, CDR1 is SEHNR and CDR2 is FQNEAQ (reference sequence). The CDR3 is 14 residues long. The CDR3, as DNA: TGTGCCAGCAGTCGGACAGGGGGCAATCAGCCCCAGCATTTT. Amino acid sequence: CASSRTGGNQPQHF.

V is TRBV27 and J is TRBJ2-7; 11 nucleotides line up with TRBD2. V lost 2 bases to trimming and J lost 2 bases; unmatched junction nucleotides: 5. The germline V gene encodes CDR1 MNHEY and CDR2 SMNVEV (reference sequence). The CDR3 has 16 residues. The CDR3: CASSLTSGSYPYEQYF. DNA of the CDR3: TGTGCCAGCAGTTTAACTAGCGGGAGTTATCCCTACGAGCAGTACTTC.

CDR3 coding DNA: TGTGCCAGCAGCCCAGGAACAATTCCTAACTATGGCTACACCTTC. Its protein is CASSPGTIPNYGYTF. The chain employs TRBV6-6 and TRBJ1-2; D uncertain. Germline values: CDR1 MNHNY, CDR2 SVGAGI (reference sequence). V was shortened by 6 bases and J by 0 bases, with 14 bases between the two germline ends. The CDR3 consists of 15 residues.

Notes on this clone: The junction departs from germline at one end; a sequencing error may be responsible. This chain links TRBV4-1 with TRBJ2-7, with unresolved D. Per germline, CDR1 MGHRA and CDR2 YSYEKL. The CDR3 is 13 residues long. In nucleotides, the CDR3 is TGCACCAGCAGCCAAGAGCCAAGAGGAGAGCAGTACTTC. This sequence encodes CTSSQEPRGEQYF.

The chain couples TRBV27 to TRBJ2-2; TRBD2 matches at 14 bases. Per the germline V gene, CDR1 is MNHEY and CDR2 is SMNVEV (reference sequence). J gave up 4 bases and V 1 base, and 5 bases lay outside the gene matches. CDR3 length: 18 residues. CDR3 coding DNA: TGTGCCAGCAGTTTATGGGGACTAGCGGGAGCGGCCACCGGGGAGCTGTTTTTT. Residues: CASSLWGLAGAATGELFF.